Listed below are T cell receptor beta chains from one sample, sequenced in a study of Graves' ophthalmopathy and Graves' hyperthyroidism. MiXCR was run by TCRdb on the multiplex PCR reads, yielding one entry per CDR3 protein. The sample has 350,000 to 450,000 distinct CDR3 sequences, approximately 20% seen once; the top ten hold 1.6%. Sequencing was carried out using peripheral blood. The origin of the receptors is a woman younger than 35 with Graves' ophthalmopathy. The CDR3 runs from the conserved cysteine through the conserved F or W. The order of the fields is V gene, D gene, J gene, clone size, CDR3 DNA, CDR3 protein. The D gene is left open where the match is weak. Expanded clones are given a class, and other clones once, few, many or no size at all.

V: TRBV7-2; D: NA; J: TRBJ2-7; size: NA; DNA: TGTGCCACCCAGCCCGACCTCGTCTACGAGCAGTACTTC; CDR3: CATQPDLVYEQYF
V: TRBV6-1; D: NA; J: TRBJ1-2; size: NA; DNA: TGTGCCAGCAAACCGGACAGAGGGGGATACGGCTACACCTTC; CDR3: CASKPDRGGYGYTF
V: TRBV2; D: NA; J: TRBJ2-2; size: many; DNA: TGTGCCAGCAGTGAAAAGGGTTACACCGGGGAGCTGTTTTTT; CDR3: CASSEKGYTGELFF
V: TRBV2; D: NA; J: TRBJ1-6; size: many; DNA: TGTGCCAGCACCATTGACAGCTATTCACCCCTCCACTTT; CDR3: CASTIDSYSPLHF
V: TRBV12-5; D: TRBD1; J: TRBJ1-1; size: many; DNA: TGTGCTAGTGGTTTGATACCGGGACAGGGTGTGGGGGAAGCTTTCTTT; CDR3: CASGLIPGQGVGEAFF
V: TRBV28; D: NA; J: TRBJ1-5; size: many; DNA: TGTGCCAGCAGTTCCGAAGGGCAGCCCCAGCATTTT; CDR3: CASSSEGQPQHF
V: TRBV4-2; D: TRBD2; J: TRBJ2-5; size: many; DNA: TGTGCCAGCGGGGGGGGGGTCGTTCAACAGACCCAGTACTTC; CDR3: CASGGGVVQQTQYF
V: TRBV30; D: NA; J: TRBJ2-6; size: many; DNA: TGTGCCTGGAGTAGGCTAGCTGGGGCCAACGTCCTGACTTTC; CDR3: CAWSRLAGANVLTF
V: TRBV28; D: NA; J: TRBJ1-5; size: NA; DNA: TGTGCCAGCCTTGGCGAGGCAGGGCGTAATCAGCCCCAGCATTTT; CDR3: CASLGEAGRNQPQHF
V: TRBV30; D: TRBD1; J: TRBJ1-5; size: many; DNA: TGTGCCTGGAGTGCAGGGACAGGGAAACCCCAGCATTTT; CDR3: CAWSAGTGKPQHF
V: TRBV10-3; D: NA; J: TRBJ2-7; size: many; DNA: TGTGCCATCAGTGAGTCGTTGGTACTGATAGATCACGAGCAGTACTTC; CDR3: CAISESLVLIDHEQYF
V: TRBV6-1; D: NA; J: TRBJ1-2; size: many; DNA: TGTGCCAGCGTGGGAGACTCCTATGGCTACACCTTC; CDR3: CASVGDSYGYTF
V: TRBV7-2; D: TRBD2; J: TRBJ2-7; size: many; DNA: TGTGCCAGCAGCTCGGCCACTAGCGGCTACGAGCAGTACTTC; CDR3: CASSSATSGYEQYF
V: TRBV2; D: NA; J: TRBJ2-7; size: many; DNA: TGTGCCAGCAGTGAAGATCGCAGGAACCAGGGCGAGCAGTACTTC; CDR3: CASSEDRRNQGEQYF
V: TRBV20-1; D: NA; J: TRBJ2-7; size: NA; DNA: TGCAGTGCTAGAGCCCCCCTTTTTGCGGACTCCTACGAGCAGTACTTC; CDR3: CSARAPLFADSYEQYF
V: TRBV28; D: TRBD1; J: TRBJ1-6; size: many; DNA: TGTGCCAGCAGTTCCCCGAGGACAGGCGATAATTCACCCCTCCACTTT; CDR3: CASSSPRTGDNSPLHF
V: TRBV7-3; D: TRBD1; J: TRBJ2-7; size: many; DNA: TGTGCCAGCAGCTTGGGGACAGCTCCCTACGAGCAGTACTTC; CDR3: CASSLGTAPYEQYF
V: TRBV6-2/TRBV6-3; D: TRBD1; J: TRBJ2-1; size: many; DNA: TGTGCCAGCACCAGGGGGTTGATCTATGAGCAGTTCTTC; CDR3: CASTRGLIYEQFF
V: TRBV7-2; D: NA; J: TRBJ2-7; size: many; DNA: TGTGCCAGCAGCTTCATCCACGGCGAGCAGTACTTC; CDR3: CASSFIHGEQYF
V: TRBV30; D: TRBD1; J: TRBJ1-5; size: many; DNA: TGTGCCTGGGGAACAGGGGACAATCAGCCCCAGCATTTT; CDR3: CAWGTGDNQPQHF
V: TRBV24-1; D: NA; J: TRBJ1-2; size: many; DNA: TGTGCCGCTACGGATAGGGGTGACTATGGCTACACCTTC; CDR3: CAATDRGDYGYTF
V: TRBV7-9; D: NA; J: TRBJ1-1; size: many; DNA: TGTGCCAGCAGCTCGACGCCACCTCGGAACACTGAAGCTTTCTTT; CDR3: CASSSTPPRNTEAFF
V: TRBV10-3; D: TRBD1; J: TRBJ1-6; size: many; DNA: TGTGCCATCGGGGGGACAGGTCGTTCACCCCTCCACTTT; CDR3: CAIGGTGRSPLHF
V: TRBV28; D: NA; J: TRBJ1-3; size: many; DNA: TGTGCCAGCAGTTTTCTCGGGAACTCTGGAAACACCATATATTTT; CDR3: CASSFLGNSGNTIYF
V: TRBV18; D: NA; J: TRBJ2-5; size: NA; DNA: TGTGCCAGCTCACCACCGGCCCGGGGCCAAGAGACCCAGTACTTC; CDR3: CASSPPARGQETQYF
V: TRBV20-1; D: NA; J: TRBJ1-2; size: many; DNA: TGCAGTGCTAGAGATCCTGTGGGAGTTGGTGGCTACACCTTC; CDR3: CSARDPVGVGGYTF
V: TRBV27; D: TRBD1; J: TRBJ1-6; size: many; DNA: TGTGCCACCCACAGGGGAATTAATTCACCCCTCCACTTT; CDR3: CATHRGINSPLHF
V: TRBV30; D: TRBD1; J: TRBJ1-2; size: many; DNA: TGTGCCTGGAGTCCCCGGACAGGGGGCTATGGCTACACCTTC; CDR3: CAWSPRTGGYGYTF
V: TRBV29-1; D: NA; J: TRBJ2-7; size: many; DNA: TGCAGCGTCAGAGAGGGTACAGCGAGCTCCTACGAGCAGTACTTC; CDR3: CSVREGTASSYEQYF
V: TRBV20-1; D: NA; J: TRBJ1-3; size: many; DNA: TGCAGTGCCAGCCGTGAGGACACCATATATTTT; CDR3: CSASREDTIYF
V: TRBV6-1; D: TRBD1; J: TRBJ1-2; size: NA; DNA: TGTGCCAGCAGTGTGACGGACAGGGGTAACTATGGCTACACCTTC; CDR3: CASSVTDRGNYGYTF
V: TRBV30; D: NA; J: TRBJ1-1; size: many; DNA: TGTGCCTGGAGTACCATCGGGGTGGGGAACACTGAAGCTTTCTTT; CDR3: CAWSTIGVGNTEAFF
V: TRBV12-3/TRBV12-4; D: NA; J: TRBJ2-7; size: NA; DNA: TGTGCCAGCAGCCCTACGGACGGAGCCTACGAGCAGTACTTC; CDR3: CASSPTDGAYEQYF
V: TRBV28; D: TRBD2; J: TRBJ2-5; size: NA; DNA: TGTGCCAGCGGACTTAGCGGGGGGGCCCGGACCCAGTACTTC; CDR3: CASGLSGGARTQYF
V: TRBV7-8; D: NA; J: TRBJ1-2; size: NA; DNA: TGTGCCAGCAGCTTATCCTATACCGGCGAAAACTATGGCTACACCTTC; CDR3: CASSLSYTGENYGYTF
V: TRBV12-3/TRBV12-4; D: NA; J: TRBJ1-5; size: many; DNA: TGTGCCAGCAGTTCCCGACAGGTTCAGCCCCAGCATTTT; CDR3: CASSSRQVQPQHF
V: TRBV6-5; D: NA; J: TRBJ2-4; size: many; DNA: TGTGCCAGCAGTTATCCGCAGCTAGCCAAAAACATTCAGTACTTC; CDR3: CASSYPQLAKNIQYF
V: TRBV28; D: NA; J: TRBJ1-2; size: many; DNA: TGTGCCAGCAGTTTATTACGGTATGGCTACACCTTC; CDR3: CASSLLRYGYTF
V: TRBV12-3/TRBV12-4; D: TRBD1; J: TRBJ2-7; size: many; DNA: TGTGCCAGCAGCGGGACAGGAGTCCACGAGCAGTACTTC; CDR3: CASSGTGVHEQYF
V: TRBV10-3; D: NA; J: TRBJ2-7; size: few; DNA: TGTGCCATCAATAGTGACCGCGGGGCTGGGGGAGAGCAGTACTTC; CDR3: CAINSDRGAGGEQYF
V: TRBV12-3/TRBV12-4; D: NA; J: TRBJ1-5; size: NA; DNA: TGTGCCAGCACCCAAGGAGGTTTTAGCAATCAGCCCCAGCATTTT; CDR3: CASTQGGFSNQPQHF
V: TRBV9; D: NA; J: TRBJ2-7; size: many; DNA: TGTGCCAGCAGCGCCCGGGACTTTCCCTACGAGCAGTACTTC; CDR3: CASSARDFPYEQYF
V: TRBV27; D: NA; J: TRBJ1-5; size: many; DNA: TGTGCCAGCAGTTTAAATGCGGTAGGCAATCAGCCCCAGCATTTT; CDR3: CASSLNAVGNQPQHF